Presented here are 19 T cell receptor beta chains from one specimen sequenced in a study of glioma-infiltrating T cells. TCR alpha and beta CDR3 regions were amplified from RNA using iRepertoire nested multiplex PCR. TCRdb re-derived calls from the multiplex PCR reads in MiXCR, one entry per CDR3 protein. The table has approximately 140,000 distinct CDR3 sequences, 24% seen once. Source material: glioma tissue, nonneoplastic brain tissue, or PBMCs (not recorded which). These TCRs come from a human donor with low-grade glioma or glioblastoma, undergoing nonglioma brain surgery, or in good health (not recorded which).

V usage is TRBV28 and J usage is TRBJ1-4; D is ambiguous. V was cut by 8 bases and J by 3 bases, with 10 bases left in between. CDR1 MDHEN and CDR2 SYDVKM come from the germline V gene. The CDR3 covers 13 residues. CDR3 sequence reads: CASCREANEKLFF. CDR3 sequence (DNA): TGTGCCAGCTGTAGGGAGGCTAATGAAAAACTGTTTTTT.

This clonotype was found a few times. The chain employs TRBV2 and TRBJ1-1, with D unclear. V lost 2 bases, J lost 0 bases, and 19 bases lay in between. The CDR3 totals 18 residues. Germline-derived CDR1 and CDR2 are SNHLY and FYNNEI. The CDR3 DNA follows: TGTGCCAGCAGTGAACCTACAGCAGCCAGATTCATGAACACTGAAGCTTTCTTT. It translates to CASSEPTAARFMNTEAFF.

V and J are TRBV19 and TRBJ1-5; no definite D call. Per the germline V gene, CDR1 is LNHDA and CDR2 is SQIVND (reference sequence). This CDR3 has 16 amino acids. V was shortened by 0 bases and J by 6 bases, with 15 bases between the two germline ends. CDR3 residues: CASSIDRTLPIQPQHF. DNA of the CDR3: TGTGCCAGTAGTATAGATCGGACTTTACCGATTCAGCCCCAGCATTTT.

In its sample, this clonotype was seen many times. The chain employs TRBV14 and TRBJ1-3, with D uncertain. Trimming stripped 1 base from V and 0 bases from J, with 4 bases between. Germline V CDR1 and CDR2: SGHDN, FVKESK. This CDR3 is built from 14 residues. CDR3 in DNA: TGTGCCAGCAGCCAAGGCATCTCTGGAAACACCATATATTTT. Translation gives CASSQGISGNTIYF. The complete variable domain, with remaining parts taken from reference TRBV14 and TRBJ1-3, reads EAGVTQFPSHSVIEKGQTVTLRCDPISGHDNLYWYRRVMGKEIKFLLHFVKESKQDESGMPNNRFLAERTGGTYSTLKVQPAELEDSGVYFCASSQGISGNTIYFGEGSWLTVV.

As concerns this clonotype: Since a much larger clone is just one base distant, this may be a read error. This chain connects TRBV20-1 to TRBJ2-1; 9 positions agree with TRBD2. CDR3 length: 17 residues. V was clipped by 0 bases and J by 2 bases; unmatched bases: 8. In germline, CDR1 is DFQATT, CDR2 SNEGSKA (reference sequence). CDR3: CSARDLGLAGPYNEQFF. CDR3 in DNA: TGCAGTGCTAGAGATCTGGGTCTAGCGGGGCCCTACAATGAGCAGTTCTTC.

A remark on this clonotype: A much larger clone lies one base from this, so it may be a read error. Here the CDR3 reads CASSPLYGRRTAAFF. CDR3 nucleotides: TGTGCCAGCAGCCCACTATACGGGAGGCGGACTGCAGCTTTCTTT. The chain carries TRBV7-9 and TRBJ1-1; D not resolved. From germline, CDR1 is SEHNR and CDR2 FQNEAQ (reference sequence). This CDR3 is built from 15 residues.

Ten or more counts support this clonotype. V is TRBV3-1 and J is TRBJ2-5; 9 positions match TRBD1. The V gene end was trimmed by 4 bases and the J gene end by 4 bases; junction bases not matched to a gene: 1. The CDR3 has 13 amino acids. Germline-derived CDR1 and CDR2 are LGHDT and YNNKEL (reference sequence). The CDR3 DNA is TGTGCCAGCAGCCTGGACAGGGGAGAGACCCAGTACTTC. The encoded protein is CASSLDRGETQYF.

J is TRBJ1-1 and V is TRBV7-2; D may be TRBD1 (6 bases). The CDR3 is made up of 15 amino acids. With 3 bases removed from V and 0 bases from J, the gap between germline ends came to 11 bases. In germline, CDR1 is SGHTA, CDR2 FQGNSA. CDR3 coding DNA: TGTGCCAGCAGCTTCGTAGGGGGGTTGAACACTGAAGCTTTCTTT. Translated, it gives CASSFVGGLNTEAFF.

The chain joins TRBV19 to TRBJ1-1; 8 bases agree with TRBD1. The CDR3 is 17 amino acids. Germline CDR1 reads LNHDA; CDR2 reads SQIVND (reference sequence). After removal of 5 bases from V and 1 base from J, the junction contained 12 bases not matched to a gene. CDR3 sequence: CASSPGQGWAGNTEAFF. The DNA for the CDR3 is TGTGCCAGTAGTCCCGGACAGGGATGGGCAGGGAACACTGAAGCTTTCTTT.

This clonotype was seen only a few times. The genes are TRBV20-1 and TRBJ1-2; maybe TRBD1 (5 bases). The V gene lost 1 base and the J gene lost 8 bases, with 14 bases spanning the gap. CDR3 length equals 13 residues. Per germline, CDR1 DFQATT and CDR2 SNEGSKA (reference sequence). For the CDR3, the DNA is TGCAGTGCTAGAGGGCGGGGCGCCGGAGGCTACACCTTC. Translation: CSARGRGAGGYTF.

In DNA form, the CDR3 reads TGCAGTGCTAGATGGGGTCCCTTGATGAACACTGAAGCTTTCTTT. It yields the protein CSARWGPLMNTEAFF. This rearrangement joins TRBV20-1 to TRBJ1-1; D gene ambiguous. The CDR3 consists of 15 residues. Trimming removed 2 bases at V and 0 bases at J, with 13 bases between. Germline CDR1 reads DFQATT; CDR2 reads SNEGSKA (reference sequence).

This clonotype has ten or more counts. The V and J genes are TRBV15 and TRBJ1-3, with unresolved D. CDR1 LNHNV and CDR2 YYDKDF come from the germline V gene (reference sequence). V was cut by 3 bases and J by 0 bases, with 9 bases left in between. CDR3 length equals 15 residues. This CDR3 is CATSSLRGSGNTIYF. The CDR3 region has the DNA TGTGCCACCAGCAGCCTACGTGGCTCTGGAAACACCATATATTTT.

This clonotype was recorded many times. The V and J genes are TRBV20-1 and TRBJ1-2; D not resolved. CDR3 length: 13 amino acids. The V and J ends lost 4 bases and 1 base respectively, with 10 bases between them. Germline V gives CDR1 DFQATT, CDR2 SNEGSKA (reference sequence). CDR3 residues: CSATAQVNYGYTF. CDR3 DNA sequence: TGCAGTGCTACGGCCCAAGTTAACTATGGCTACACCTTC.

The chain combines TRBV2 with TRBJ2-7; the D is unclear. In germline, CDR1 is SNHLY, CDR2 FYNNEI. This CDR3 region has 12 residues. V was pared by 1 base and J by 4 bases, with 5 bases between. The CDR3 nucleotides are TGTGCCAGCAGTGAAGACAGATACGAGCAGTACGTC. This sequence encodes CASSEDRYEQYV.

In this sample, this clonotype turned up many times. This chain connects TRBV27 to TRBJ2-3, with D tentatively TRBD2 (5 bases). From germline, CDR1 is MNHEY and CDR2 SMNVEV (reference sequence). V was clipped by 3 bases and J by 4 bases, with 11 bases between them. The CDR3 length is 14 residues. Here the CDR3 DNA reads TGTGCCAGCAGTTTTGAGAGGGCCCCAGATACGCAGTATTTT. Translating gives CASSFERAPDTQYF.

This chain uses TRBV12-3 or TRBV12-4 with TRBJ1-4; D is uncertain. This CDR3 has 15 amino acids. Trimming pared 5 bases from V and 8 bases from J, leaving 18 bases between. The CDR3 nucleotides are TGTGCCAGCAGTCCAAGGGAGGGCGCTTGGGAAAAACTGTTTTTT. It specifies CASSPREGAWEKLFF.

The genes are TRBV19 and TRBJ2-3; possible D gene TRBD2, 6 bases. Per germline, CDR1 LNHDA and CDR2 SQIVND (reference sequence). Trimming left V 2 bases short and J 4 bases short, with 13 bases between. CDR3 length: 15 amino acids. This CDR3 reads CASSISREPSDTQYF. The CDR3 DNA is TGTGCCAGTAGTATAAGTCGGGAGCCGTCAGATACGCAGTATTTT.

As for this clonotype: With a much larger clone just one base away, this may be a read error. The gene calls are TRBV20-1 and TRBJ1-1; the D is unclear. The length of the CDR3 is 12 residues. The germline CDR1 and CDR2 sequences are DFQATT and SNEGSKA (reference sequence). This CDR3 is CSAVPMNTEALF. CDR3 coding DNA: TGCAGTGCCGTCCCGATGAACACTGAAGCTTTGTTT.

There are many counts of this clonotype. The V call is TRBV28, the J call TRBJ1-5, with D perhaps matching TRBD1 (6 bases). CDR1 is MDHEN, CDR2 SYDVKM, per germline. Trimming left V 7 bases short and J 4 bases short, with 17 bases between. The CDR3 has 15 residues. CDR3 sequence (DNA): TGTGCCAGCACCTCCCCGGACAGTGGGAATCAGCCCCAGCATTTT. Its translation is CASTSPDSGNQPQHF.